This T cell receptor (beta chain) was obtained from a study of cytomegalovirus exposure and HLA in healthy donors. The PCR was carried out with 60 Vbeta primers and 13 Jbeta primers. The table came from immunoSEQ multiplex PCR; TCRdb's copy has only in-frame clones and leaves some out. The sample includes about 120,000 clones, roughly 80% of them seen just once. This receptor was taken from a middle-aged woman in good health and CMV-seronegative. The source material was PBMCs.

This chain's CDR3 is CASRRDTYEQYF. CDR3 DNA: TGTGCCAGCAGGAGGGATACCTACGAGCAGTACTTC. The chain recombines TRBV6-1 with TRBJ2-7, with D perhaps matching TRBD2 (5 bases). V was cut by 6 bases and J by 2 bases, with 8 bases left in between. Germline V gene sequence: CDR1 MNHNS, CDR2 SASEGT. The CDR3 length is 12 residues.